Shown below are 19 T cell receptor beta chains from a single sample sequenced in a study of blood T cells in healthy people across ages. The authors ran a second PCR of about 6 to 11 cycles using a sample-barcoded 5' primer and a J-beta primer mix. One entry per CDR3 protein results from TCRdb running MiXCR on the 5' RACE reads. The table shows 700,000 to 850,000 distinct CDR3 sequences, with under 40% occurring only once. The source material was blood. The source is a young man in good health.

The table lists this clonotype with a few counts. The chain combines TRBV6-5 with TRBJ1-1, with D tentatively TRBD1 (5 bases). The CDR3 is made up of 15 amino acids. With 7 bases removed from V and 1 base from J, the gap between germline ends came to 16 bases. Per germline, CDR1 MNHEY and CDR2 SVGAGI. CDR3 nucleotides: TGTGCCAGCAACCTCCGGGGGAGAGGGAACACTGAAGCTTTCTTT. Amino acid sequence: CASNLRGRGNTEAFF.

The J gene is TRBJ2-3, the V gene TRBV7-9; 7 bases line up with TRBD1. The CDR3 length is 15 residues. CDR1 and CDR2 (germline): SEHNR, FQNEAQ (reference sequence). The V and J ends lost 1 base and 3 bases, in that order; junction bases with no gene match: 4. CDR3 bases: TGTGCCAGCAGCTTAGAGGGGGCTGCGACAGATACGCAGTATTTT. Amino acid sequence: CASSLEGAATDTQYF.

The rearrangement uses TRBV28 and TRBJ2-5, with unresolved D. CDR1 is MDHEN and CDR2 is SYDVKM in the germline V gene. The CDR3 sequence is 15 residues long. V dropped 3 bases and J dropped 3 bases, with 14 bases sitting between them. CDR3 sequence (DNA): TGTGCCAGCAGTTTTGCAATGAAGGATAAAGAGACCCAGTACTTC. Protein product: CASSFAMKDKETQYF.

This rearrangement joins TRBV10-2 to TRBJ1-5, with D possibly matching TRBD1 (5 bases). Deletions cut 9 bases from V and 3 bases from J, with 9 bases between. The CDR3 consists of 12 residues. The V gene's germline CDR1 is WSHSY and CDR2 SAAADI. This CDR3 is CASQGDNQPQHF. The CDR3 DNA reads TGCGCCAGTCAGGGTGACAATCAGCCCCAGCATTTT.

Concerning this clonotype itself: A much larger clone differs from this one at a single base, so this may be a read error. The V gene is TRBV11-2, the J gene TRBJ1-2; no clear D gene. The CDR3 has 14 residues. Germline V gene sequence: CDR1 SGHAT, CDR2 FQNNGV. CDR3 bases: TGTACCAGCAGCTTAGGTTCGGTTAACTATGGCTACACCTTC. It specifies CTSSLGSVNYGYTF.

This chain uses TRBV15 with TRBJ2-5; 7 bases are a match to TRBD1. Trimming cost V 1 base and J 3 bases; bases outside gene matches: 5. Germline CDR1 reads LNHNV; CDR2 reads YYDKDF (reference sequence). The CDR3 is 15 amino acids. CDR3 nucleotides: TGTGCCACCAGCAGAGCCCCCGGACAGGAAGAGACCCAGTACTTC. The encoded protein is CATSRAPGQEETQYF.

Many counts were recorded for this clonotype. V is TRBV6-5 and J is TRBJ2-5; TRBD1 is a possible D gene (5 bases). Germline CDR1 is MNHEY and CDR2 is SVGAGI. The CDR3 spans 13 residues. Trimming pared 5 bases from V and 5 bases from J, leaving 12 bases between. The CDR3 loop is CASSRQSRETQYF. Here the CDR3 DNA reads TGTGCCAGCAGTCGACAGTCACGGGAGACCCAGTACTTC.

This clonotype was detected only a few times. The chain links TRBV5-6 to TRBJ1-2; tentatively, D is TRBD1 (5 bases). Germline assignment: CDR1 SGHDT and CDR2 YYEEEE. The CDR3 length is 15 residues. The V and J ends lost 4 bases and 7 bases respectively, with 20 bases between them. This CDR3 reads CASSQLGTSGFGYTF. Written as DNA, the CDR3 is TGTGCCAGCAGCCAGCTTGGGACTTCAGGTTTTGGCTACACCTTC.

This clonotype came up a few times. This rearrangement joins TRBV6-7 to TRBJ2-2; D is perhaps TRBD2 (6 bases). TRBV6-7 is flagged as an ORF with uncertain function. The length of the CDR3 is 11 residues. V gave up 8 bases and J gave up 5 bases, with 6 bases separating them. The CDR3 is CASGGTGELFF. Here the CDR3 DNA reads TGTGCCAGCGGGGGGACCGGGGAGCTGTTTTTT.

This clonotype was counted between two and nine times. V gene TRBV7-2 combines with J gene TRBJ1-2, with 9 bases fitting TRBD1. Germline CDR1 is SGHTA and CDR2 is FQGNSA. CDR3 length: 14 amino acids. V lost 5 bases to trimming and J lost 8 bases; unmatched junction nucleotides: 9. Here the CDR3 DNA reads TGTGCCAGCAGCCTTGGGACAGGGTTGCACGGCTACACCTTC. It is translated as CASSLGTGLHGYTF.

This clonotype was seen more than once but under ten times. The chain is built from TRBV6-1 and TRBJ2-4; no clear D. Judging by the DNA end, TRBJ2-7 fits better; the J call may be wrong. Per germline, CDR1 MNHNS and CDR2 SASEGT. This CDR3 is built from 14 residues. CDR3 protein: CASSDKTSAYEQYF. The DNA for the CDR3 is TGTGCCAGCAGTGATAAGACATCCGCCTACGAGCAGTACTTC.

In this sample, this clonotype turned up many times. The rearrangement links TRBV21-1 to TRBJ2-3. TRBV21-1 is shown as a pseudogene. The CDR3 loop spans 13 amino acids. The CDR3, as DNA: TGTGCCAGCAGCAAAGAGGCTACAGATACGCAGTATTTT. Translating gives CASSKEATDTQYF.

This clonotype was picked up a small number of times. The chain is built from TRBV3-1 and TRBJ2-1, with 11 nucleotides matching TRBD2. In germline, CDR1 is LGHDT, CDR2 YNNKEL (reference sequence). After removal of 4 bases from V and 5 bases from J, the junction contained 4 bases not matched to a gene. CDR3 length: 15 residues. CDR3 region: CASSRLAGGDNEQFF. CDR3 in DNA: TGTGCCAGCAGCCGTCTAGCGGGGGGCGACAATGAGCAGTTCTTC.

There are a few counts of this clonotype. The J gene is TRBJ1-6, the V gene TRBV28; D gene unclear. The CDR3 is made up of 14 amino acids. V was cut by 6 bases and J by 7 bases, with 13 bases left in between. CDR1 and CDR2 (germline): MDHEN, SYDVKM. The chain's CDR3 is CASSTMRANSPLHF. The CDR3 DNA reads TGTGCCAGCAGCACAATGAGGGCAAATTCACCCCTCCACTTT.

Comments on this clonotype: One base away lies a much larger clone, so this may be a sequencing read error. The chain employs TRBV9 and TRBJ2-1, with TRBD1 matching 7 bases. The CDR3 length is 15 residues. J gave up 6 bases and V 0 bases, and 6 bases lay outside the gene matches. The V gene's germline CDR1 is SGDLS and CDR2 YYNGEE. The CDR3 coding sequence is TGTGCCAGCAGCGTAGTTACAGGGGCCTGCAATGAGCAGTTCTTC. Amino acid sequence: CASSVVTGACNEQFF.

In this sample, this clonotype turned up a few times. The chain links TRBV20-1 to TRBJ1-6; 9 positions match TRBD1. V was pared by 0 bases and J by 9 bases, with 6 bases of the junction left unmatched. This CDR3 spans 15 amino acids. In germline, CDR1 is DFQATT, CDR2 SNEGSKA (reference sequence). CDR3 in amino acids: CSARDVTGGGSPLHF. The CDR3, as DNA: TGCAGTGCTAGAGATGTAACAGGGGGCGGTTCACCCCTCCACTTT.

There are many counts of this clonotype. The chain recombines TRBV7-2 with TRBJ2-1; D is possibly TRBD2 (5 bases). Trimming removed 1 base at V and 3 bases at J, with 10 bases between. Germline CDR1 SGHTA, CDR2 FQGNSA. The CDR3 runs to 15 residues. The CDR3 DNA is TGTGCCAGCAGCTTAGTCGGGGTTGGCTACAATGAGCAGTTCTTC. Its protein is CASSLVGVGYNEQFF.

The chain combines TRBV6-6 with TRBJ1-2; 8 positions agree with TRBD1. CDR3 length equals 15 residues. V lost 6 bases to trimming and J lost 2 bases; unmatched junction nucleotides: 8. The germline gives CDR1 MNHNY, CDR2 SVGAGI (reference sequence). CDR3 sequence reads: CASSLTGGHNYGYTF. CDR3 in DNA: TGTGCCAGCAGCCTCACAGGGGGGCACAACTATGGCTACACCTTC.

The rearrangement uses TRBV7-2 and TRBJ2-4, with TRBD1 identical over 10 bases. V gave up 5 bases and J gave up 9 bases; unmatched junction bases: 10. The CDR3 sequence is 15 residues long. Germline CDR1 is SGHTA and CDR2 is FQGNSA. CDR3 in DNA: TGTGCCAGCAGCCCCAACTCCCGGGACAGGGGCATTCAGTACTTC. Its translation: CASSPNSRDRGIQYF.